The following is a T cell receptor (beta chain) sequence with its context. Its target is unknown. Assaying covered 85,000 to 100,000 TCR templates per sample. Method: immunoSEQ multiplex PCR; TCRdb's copy keeps in-frame clones and lacks some. The sample holds 60,000 to 65,000 clones, roughly 85% seen once. V lost 4 bases and J lost 1, with 13 bases in between. Germline assignment: CDR1 SGHAT and CDR2 FQNNGV. The CDR3 contains 15 residues. The data were taken from a study of siplizumab effects on memory and regulatory T cells. Study-wide results and limits: Memory cells seemed less diverse than naive T cells, which also seemed major contributors to the alloresponse. Researchers could map only a minor fraction of alloreactive clones to unstimulated subsets.

This receptor was identified in a human donor in good health. What was sequenced was memory CD4+ T cells sorted from blood. The rearrangement joins TRBV11-2 to TRBJ2-5; maybe TRBD1 (6 bases). CDR3 loop: CASSSYRQAQETQYF. The CDR3 coding sequence is TGTGCCAGCAGCTCCTACCGACAGGCCCAAGAGACCCAGTACTTC.